The 15 T cell receptor beta chains in this list originate from one sample, sequenced in a study of blood T cell repertoires in COVID-19. Here immunoSEQ multiplex PCR was the method, and the copy in TCRdb shows in-frame clones only, minus some. This table holds roughly 100,000 clones, roughly four fifths found once. Source material: peripheral blood. The receptors originated from a man in his fifties or sixties with acute or convalescent COVID-19.

In the case of this clone: Germline is not matched at one junction end, which may reflect a read error. The chain couples TRBV7-3 to TRBJ1-6; D may be TRBD1 (6 bases). Germline V gene lookup returns CDR1 SGHTA and CDR2 FQGTGA. The CDR3 loop spans 13 amino acids. The CDR3 loop reads CASSITQGAPLHF. The CDR3 bases are TGTGCCAGCAGCATAACACAGGGCGCACCCCTCCACTTT.

The CDR3 sequence: CASSPSQGAYEQYF. The CDR3 DNA reads as TGTGCCAGCTCACCAAGTCAGGGGGCCTACGAGCAGTACTTC. The chain links TRBV18 to TRBJ2-7; 7 bases are shared with TRBD1. Germline V gene sequence: CDR1 KGHSH, CDR2 LQKENI. This CDR3 comprises 14 residues. V was pared by 2 bases and J by 2 bases, with 3 bases of the junction left unmatched.

The chain links TRBV10-3 to TRBJ1-6, with D possibly being TRBD1 (5 bases). Per germline, CDR1 ENHRY and CDR2 SYGVKD. The length of the CDR3 is 12 residues. Trimming removed 8 bases at V and 8 bases at J, with 10 bases between. CDR3 protein: CAIARGYSPLHF. The CDR3 nucleotides read TGTGCCATCGCTAGGGGATATTCACCCCTCCACTTT.

This rearrangement joins TRBV12-5 to TRBJ1-1; D gene uncertain. V lost 0 bases to trimming and J lost 7 bases, with 15 bases between them. There are 15 residues in the CDR3. Germline CDR1 LGHNT, CDR2 FRNRAP. Here the CDR3 reads CASGLVQSGSNEAFF. The CDR3 region has the DNA TGTGCTAGTGGTTTGGTACAATCCGGGAGTAATGAAGCTTTCTTT.

The chain joins TRBV9 to TRBJ1-2, with D maybe TRBD1 (6 bases). This CDR3 region has 16 residues. Trimming cost V 5 bases and J 2 bases, with 19 bases left between them. Germline CDR1 reads SGDLS; CDR2 reads YYNGEE. The CDR3 here is CASSESGTPLNYGYTF. The DNA for the CDR3 is TGTGCCAGCAGTGAATCCGGGACACCTTTAAACTATGGCTACACCTTC. The full variable domain, rest sourced from reference TRBV9 and TRBJ1-2, is DSGVTQTPKHLITATGQRVTLRCSPRSGDLSVYWYQQSLDQGLQFLIQYYNGEERAKGNILERFSAQQFPDLHSELNLSSLELGDSALYFCASSESGTPLNYGYTFGSGTRLTVV.

The genes are TRBV3-1 (or the pseudogene TRBV3-2) and TRBJ1-1, with 8 bases aligning to TRBD1. Germline CDR1 reads LGHDT; CDR2 reads YNNKEL (reference sequence). This CDR3 is 15 amino acids long. The trim removed 4 bases at V and 4 bases at J, leaving 8 bases unmatched. CDR3 sequence: CASSPGGSYSTEAFF. In DNA form, the CDR3 reads TGTGCCAGCAGCCCAGGGGGCAGTTACTCCACTGAAGCTTTCTTT.

The V gene is TRBV7-2, the J gene TRBJ1-2, with 7 bases identical to TRBD1. V dropped 3 bases and J dropped 4; count of bases not matched to a gene: 8. Germline CDR1 is SGHTA and CDR2 is FQGNSA. The CDR3 spans 15 residues. The CDR3 coding sequence is TGTGCCAGCAGCTTTACCGGGACAGACTCCTATGGCTACACCTTC. Protein product: CASSFTGTDSYGYTF.

The genes are TRBV5-6 and TRBJ2-3; D is possibly TRBD1 (6 bases). Germline CDR1 SGHDT, CDR2 YYEEEE. The V end lost 0 bases, the J end lost 2 bases, and 10 bases lay between the germline ends. The CDR3 has 15 amino acids. The CDR3 loop is CASSLEGQPTDTQYF. DNA of the CDR3: TGTGCCAGCAGCTTGGAGGGACAACCCACAGATACGCAGTATTTT.

With respect to this clone: Its ends do not fully match the called genes, so a read error is possible. The chain combines TRBV7-7 with TRBJ2-2; maybe TRBD1 (6 bases). The CDR3 is 15 residues long. Germline V gene sequence: CDR1 SSHAT, CDR2 FNYEAQ (reference sequence). This CDR3 reads CASSSTQQGTGELFF. Written as DNA, the CDR3 is TGTGCTAGCAGCTCCACACAACAGGGTACCGGGGAGCTGTTTTTT. Combining the CDR3 with reference TRBV7-7 and TRBJ2-2 gives the whole variable domain GAGVSQSPRYKVTKRGQDVTLRCDPISSHATLYWYQQALGQGPEFLTYFNYEAQPDKSGLPSDRFSAERPEGSISTLTIQRTEQRDSAMYRCASSSTQQGTGELFFGEGSRLTVL.

This chain joins TRBV24-1 and TRBJ2-2; 8 bases map to TRBD2. CDR1 KGHDR and CDR2 SFDVKD come from the germline V gene. V shed 6 bases, J shed 0 bases, and the junction held 2 bases outside the gene matches. This CDR3 contains 15 residues. DNA for the CDR3: TGTGCCACCAGTAATAGCGGGGCGAACACCGGGGAGCTGTTTTTT. Amino acid sequence: CATSNSGANTGELFF.

Many counts were recorded for this clone. The J gene is TRBJ2-3, the V gene TRBV4-2, with TRBD2 matching over 16 bases. This CDR3 region has 21 residues. In germline, CDR1 is LGHNA, CDR2 YNFKEQ. The V and J ends lost 1 base and 2 bases, in that order; junction bases with no gene match: 12. CDR3 sequence (DNA): TGTGCCAGCAGCCAAGGGGTTTTGGGACTAGCGGGAGGGAGGCACACAGATACGCAGTATTTT. Translated: CASSQGVLGLAGGRHTDTQYF.

This clone turned up a few times. The rearrangement joins TRBV7-3 to TRBJ2-2; TRBD1 is a possible D gene (5 bases). Germline-derived CDR1 and CDR2 are SGHTA and FQGTGA. The CDR3 has 15 residues. V was trimmed by 0 bases and J by 8 bases, leaving 13 bases between them. The CDR3 DNA sequence: TGTGCCAGCAGCTTAACGTTGACAGACCGAGGGGAGCTGTTTTTT. Its translation is CASSLTLTDRGELFF.

The rearrangement uses TRBV6-2 or TRBV6-3 and TRBJ2-7, with 10 positions matching TRBD2. The CDR3 is 15 residues long. Germline lookup yields CDR1 MNHEY and CDR2 SVGEGT. The V and J ends lost 5 bases and 1 base, in that order; junction bases with no gene match: 5. This chain's CDR3 is CASSQVAGGSYEQYF. In DNA form, the CDR3 reads TGTGCCAGCAGTCAAGTAGCGGGGGGATCCTACGAGCAGTACTTC.

The chain has TRBV11-3 and TRBJ2-5, with 8 bases matching TRBD2. The CDR3 totals 16 residues. V dropped 2 bases and J dropped 2; count of bases not matched to a gene: 7. The germline V gene encodes CDR1 SGHNT and CDR2 YENEEA. CDR3 region: CASSLFSGALQETQYF. The CDR3 DNA sequence: TGTGCCAGCAGCTTATTTAGCGGGGCACTTCAAGAGACCCAGTACTTC.

This clone appeared once. This chain joins TRBV7-2 and TRBJ2-7, with D possibly being TRBD1 (5 bases). Trimming left V 1 base short and J 2 bases short, with 12 bases between. In germline, CDR1 is SGHTA, CDR2 FQGNSA. The CDR3 has 15 residues. CDR3 sequence (DNA): TGTGCCAGCAGCTTAGGGCAGGGTACTACCTACGAGCAGTACTTC. It translates to CASSLGQGTTYEQYF.